This TCR beta chain was recovered during a study of blood T cell repertoires in COVID-19. About the research overall: Samples representing acute and convalescent COVID-19 were sourced from the United States, Italy and Spain. In each case, the material was cDNA or gDNA derived from T cells, B-cell-depleted T cells, or PBMCs.

The CDR3 covers 15 residues. The germline CDR1 and CDR2 sequences are SGHDT and YYEEEE. Trimming took 4 bases from V and 4 from J; bases not matched to a gene: 8. TCRdb keeps only in-frame clones here, not all; method: immunoSEQ multiplex PCR. The sample carries 200,000 to 250,000 clones, about 82% recorded once. The sequenced sample consisted of peripheral blood. The receptor was isolated from a woman aged 80 or older with COVID-19, enrolled during active disease. The chain combines TRBV5-6 with TRBJ2-3, with 8 bases that match TRBD1. For the CDR3, the DNA is TGTGCCAGCAGCGAAAGACAGGGGCTGGCAGATACGCAGTATTTT. It encodes CASSERQGLADTQYF.